Shown below are 16 T cell receptor beta chains from a single sample sequenced in a study of blood T cell repertoires in COVID-19. Sequenced by immunoSEQ multiplex PCR; TCRdb stores in-frame clones only, minus some. The sample gives roughly 50,000 clones, around 89% of which show up once; 13% to 15% is in the top ten. The sequencing input was peripheral blood. These receptors all come from an older woman with active COVID-19.

The chain is built from TRBV19 and TRBJ2-7, with a tentative D call TRBD1 (5 bases). Germline CDR1 and CDR2: LNHDA and SQIVND (reference sequence). The CDR3 totals 12 residues. V dropped 8 bases and J dropped 2 bases, with 10 bases sitting between them. This chain's CDR3 is CASSPGTYEQYF. The CDR3 DNA follows: TGTGCCAGTTCGCCAGGGACCTACGAGCAGTACTTC.

This CDR3 reads CASSLGGQETQYF. The DNA of the CDR3 is TGTGCCAGCAGCCTTGGAGGGCAAGAGACCCAGTACTTC. The V gene is TRBV9, the J gene TRBJ2-5; maybe TRBD2 (6 bases). Germline CDR1 is SGDLS and CDR2 is YYNGEE. This CDR3 is built from 13 residues. V was pared by 4 bases and J by 2 bases, with 9 bases between.

J is TRBJ2-7 and V is TRBV5-6; a weak D match, TRBD1 (6 bases). CDR1 and CDR2 (germline): SGHDT, YYEEEE. The CDR3 has 13 residues. V lost 4 bases and J 3 bases, leaving 11 bases between the germline ends. The CDR3 DNA reads as TGTGCCAGCAGCATGGACAGTCTCTACGAGCAGTACTTC. This codes for CASSMDSLYEQYF. Based on the CDR3 plus reference TRBV5-6 and TRBJ2-7, the full variable domain is DAGVTQSPTHLIKTRGQQVTLRCSPKSGHDTVSWYQQALGQGPQFIFQYYEEEERQRGNFPDRFSGHQFPNYSSELNVNALLLGDSALYLCASSMDSLYEQYFGPGTRLTVT.

V is TRBV30 and J is TRBJ2-1; D not certain. Trimming took off 3 bases at V and 7 bases at J, with 10 bases between the two ends. The CDR3 is 12 amino acids. Germline V CDR1 and CDR2: GTSNPN, SVGIG (reference sequence). In DNA form, the CDR3 reads TGTGCCTGGAGCCCGCCGAGTAATGAGCAGTTCTTC. This gives the protein CAWSPPSNEQFF.

The chain uses TRBV5-1 and TRBJ1-4; 8 bases line up with TRBD1. The CDR3 is 15 amino acids. V gave up 4 bases and J gave up 7 bases; unmatched junction bases: 9. Germline V gene sequence: CDR1 SGHRS, CDR2 YFSETQ. CDR3 coding DNA: TGCGCCAGCAGCGAAGGACAGGGCCGGGGTGAAAAACTGTTTTTT. As protein: CASSEGQGRGEKLFF.

This chain uses TRBV5-4 with TRBJ2-5; 10 bases align to TRBD1. The trim removed 4 bases at V and 9 bases at J, leaving 12 bases unmatched. The CDR3 sequence is 15 residues long. The V gene's germline CDR1 is SGHNT and CDR2 YYREEE (reference sequence). This CDR3 reads CASSLAWDRGEAQYF. The CDR3 DNA follows: TGTGCCAGCAGCCTGGCATGGGACAGGGGTGAGGCCCAGTACTTC.

The rearrangement links TRBV7-2 to TRBJ2-5; tentatively, D is TRBD2 (6 bases). The CDR3 is made up of 16 amino acids. V lost 5 bases, J lost 1 base, and 17 bases lay in between. CDR1 SGHTA and CDR2 FQGNSA come from the germline V gene. DNA for the CDR3: TGTGCCAGCAGCCGGAGTGGAGGGGAAGGCCAAGAGACCCAGTACTTC. This encodes CASSRSGGEGQETQYF.

The V and J genes are TRBV3-1 (or the pseudogene TRBV3-2) and TRBJ1-2; D ambiguous. Trimming removed 6 bases from V and 2 bases from J, with 10 bases in between. CDR3 length: 13 residues. Per germline, CDR1 LGHDT and CDR2 YNNKEL (reference sequence). CDR3 sequence (DNA): TGTGCCAGCAGTCCCGGGAGAAACTATGGCTACACCTTC. This codes for CASSPGRNYGYTF.

The chain links TRBV5-1 to TRBJ2-3; 10 nucleotides line up with TRBD2. The CDR3 has 15 residues. V dropped 5 bases and J dropped 0; count of bases not matched to a gene: 3. The germline CDR1 and CDR2 sequences are SGHRS and YFSETQ. Written as DNA, the CDR3 is TGCGCCAGCAGTACTAGCGGGGTTAGCACAGATACGCAGTATTTT. It codes for CASSTSGVSTDTQYF.

This clone was counted only a few times. This rearrangement joins TRBV4-2 to TRBJ2-2, with D hard to call. The V gene lost 4 bases and the J gene lost 6 bases, with 15 bases spanning the gap. Looked up from germline, CDR1 is LGHNA and CDR2 is YNFKEQ. The CDR3 is 15 residues long. CDR3 protein: CASSPPGPLPGELFF. The CDR3 DNA is TGTGCCAGCAGCCCCCCTGGCCCCCTTCCCGGGGAGCTGTTTTTT.

The rearrangement links TRBV7-2 to TRBJ1-6; 7 bases fit TRBD1. Germline V gene sequence: CDR1 SGHTA, CDR2 FQGNSA. With V trimmed by 5 bases and J by 10 bases, 11 bases remained unmatched. This CDR3 spans 15 amino acids. CDR3 in DNA: TGTGCCAGCAGCGCTGATGGACAGGTTAGCTCACCCCTCCACTTT. Translated, it gives CASSADGQVSSPLHF.

The V call is TRBV18, the J call TRBJ2-3, with 7 bases matching TRBD1. Germline CDR1 KGHSH, CDR2 LQKENI. V shed 3 bases and J 6 bases; nucleotides not matched to a gene: 6. This CDR3 spans 14 amino acids. The CDR3 spells CASSPTTGRDTQYF. The CDR3, as DNA: TGTGCCAGCTCACCTACGACAGGGCGGGATACGCAGTATTTT. The full variable domain, completed using reference TRBV18 and TRBJ2-3, is NAGVMQNPRHLVRRRGQEARLRCSPMKGHSHVYWYRQLPEEGLKFMVYLQKENIIDESGMPKERFSAEFPKEGPSILRIQQVVRGDSAAYFCASSPTTGRDTQYFGPGTRLTVL.

The rearrangement joins TRBV27 to TRBJ2-1; D call uncertain. Germline V lookup: CDR1 MNHEY, CDR2 SMNVEV (reference sequence). Between the trimmed V and J ends, which lost 2 bases and 2 bases, there was a span of 10 bases. This CDR3 has 15 residues. CDR3 protein: CASSLVPVTYNEQFF. In DNA form, the CDR3 reads TGTGCCAGCAGTTTAGTCCCAGTCACCTACAATGAGCAGTTCTTC.

This clone was counted once. The J gene is TRBJ1-3, the V gene TRBV3-1 (or the pseudogene TRBV3-2), with 9 bases that match TRBD1. CDR3 length equals 17 residues. Germline trimming cut 3 bases from V and 6 bases from J; bases unmatched to any gene: 12. CDR1 and CDR2 from the germline V gene are LGHDT and YNNKEL (reference sequence). In DNA, the CDR3 is TGTGCCAGCAGCCAGTATCCCCAAGGGACAGGGCTAAACACCATATATTTT. Encoded protein: CASSQYPQGTGLNTIYF.

This clone appeared once. The chain couples TRBV30 to TRBJ2-5; 9 bases line up with TRBD2. V trimming: 8 bases; J trimming: 5 bases; junction bases outside the gene matches: 6. CDR3 length: 12 amino acids. Per the germline V gene, CDR1 is GTSNPN and CDR2 is SVGIG (reference sequence). The CDR3: CARSSGGETQYF. In DNA form, the CDR3 reads TGTGCCCGCTCCAGCGGGGGGGAGACCCAGTACTTC.

The chain combines TRBV19 with TRBJ2-2; the D gene is possibly TRBD2 (6 bases). CDR3 length: 15 residues. Germline V lookup: CDR1 LNHDA, CDR2 SQIVND (reference sequence). The V end lost 5 bases, the J end lost 2 bases, and 12 bases lay between the germline ends. The CDR3 DNA reads as TGTGCCAGTAGTTCCCGGGGGAGTAACACCGGGGAGCTGTTTTTT. Its translation is CASSSRGSNTGELFF.